These T cell receptor beta chains were read from a single sample in a study of T cell responses to AZD1222 COVID-19 vaccine. Method: immunoSEQ multiplex PCR; TCRdb's copy keeps in-frame clones and lacks some. The sample lists about 110,000 clones, about 80% seen once, with around 9.9% in the top ten. This specimen was peripheral blood, taken on day 0 of AZD1222 vaccination. These receptors originate from an adult in good health. Each CDR3 is given with its conserved first and last residue. D genes are given only for firm matches. Clone sizes are given selectively: once, few, many, or a class where the clone is expanded.

V gene	J gene	D gene	clone size	CDR3 length	CDR3 protein	CDR3 DNA
TRBV12-3/TRBV12-4	TRBJ2-1	.	.	12	CASSFPNNEQFF	TGTGCCAGCAGTTTCCCCAACAATGAGCAGTTCTTC
TRBV18	TRBJ2-2	.	.	15	CASSERTVPTGELFF	TGTGCCAGCTCAGAGAGGACAGTACCCACCGGGGAGCTGTTTTTT
TRBV4-3	TRBJ2-3	TRBD1	.	16	CASSQGSTGSGEVRYF	TGCGCCAGCAGCCAAGGGTCGACAGGGTCTGGGGAAGTCAGGTATTTT
TRBV5-3	TRBJ1-2	.	once	13	CARSLMGIYGYTF	TGTGCCAGAAGCTTAATGGGTATTTACGGCTACACCTTC
TRBV7-3	TRBJ2-1	TRBD2	.	15	CASSSRLAGYNEQFF	TGTGCCAGCAGCTCCCGACTAGCGGGGTACAATGAGCAGTTCTTC
TRBV24-1	TRBJ2-5	.	.	13	CATQGGLQETQYF	TGTGCCACCCAGGGGGGACTTCAAGAGACCCAGTACTTC
TRBV25-1	TRBJ2-3	.	few	14	CASSPPFGTDTQYF	TGTGCCAGCAGTCCCCCCTTTGGGACAGATACGCAGTATTTT
TRBV7-9	TRBJ2-7	TRBD2	.	15	CASSPGTSAYYEQYF	TGTGCCAGCAGCCCGGGGACTAGCGCGTACTACGAGCAGTACTTC
TRBV29-1	TRBJ1-4	.	.	15	CSVSRNGHFNEKLFF	TGCAGCGTTTCCCGAAACGGACACTTTAATGAAAAACTGTTTTTT
TRBV6-6	TRBJ1-1	.	.	15	CASSTLAGPRLSAFF	TGTGCCAGCAGTACCTTGGCAGGGCCCAGATTGAGTGCTTTCTTT
TRBV6-5	TRBJ1-2	.	once	14	CASGDEGPSYGYTF	TGTGCCAGCGGGGACGAAGGACCGAGCTATGGCTACACCTTC
TRBV10-2	TRBJ1-1	.	.	13	CASSESMNTEAFF	TGCGCCAGCAGTGAGTCAATGAACACTGAAGCTTTCTTT
TRBV6-2/TRBV6-3	TRBJ1-4	TRBD1	once	14	CASSGTATNEKLFF	TGTGCCAGCAGTGGGACAGCAACTAATGAAAAACTGTTTTTT
TRBV28	TRBJ1-1	.	.	11	CASSLEGEAFF	TGTGCCAGCAGTTTAGAAGGGGAAGCTTTCTTT
TRBV28	TRBJ1-5	.	.	12	CASSSTNQPQHF	TGTGCCAGCAGTTCAACGAATCAGCCCCAGCATTTT
TRBV5-1	TRBJ1-1	TRBD1	.	16	CASSLSRDSPNTEAFF	TGCGCCAGCAGCTTGAGTCGGGACAGTCCGAACACTGAAGCTTTCTTT
TRBV7-2	TRBJ1-5	.	.	13	CASSLEEGQPQHF	TGTGCCAGCAGCTTAGAGGAGGGTCAGCCCCAGCATTTT
TRBV6-5	TRBJ1-1	.	.	14	CASRGVRGYTEAFF	TGTGCCAGCAGAGGGGTAAGGGGGTACACTGAAGCTTTCTTT
TRBV3-1/TRBV3-2	TRBJ1-2	TRBD1	.	15	CASRRQGANDYGYTF	TGTGCCAGCAGACGACAGGGGGCGAACGACTATGGCTACACCTTC
TRBV6-5	TRBJ1-5	.	few	16	CASSYMAPQSNQPQHF	TGTGCCAGCAGTTACATGGCTCCCCAGAGCAATCAGCCCCAGCATTTT
TRBV28	TRBJ1-4	.	.	19	CASSPLQPNLLGTNEKLFF	TGTGCCAGCAGTCCGCTCCAACCCAACTTATTAGGGACTAATGAAAAACTGTTTTTT
TRBV18	TRBJ1-5	.	.	17	CASSPPSGIEGNQPQHF	TGTGCCAGCTCACCACCATCAGGGATTGAGGGCAATCAGCCCCAGCATTTT
TRBV28	TRBJ2-7	TRBD2	.	14	CASKEGLAAYEQYF	TGTGCCAGCAAAGAGGGACTAGCGGCCTACGAGCAGTACTTC
TRBV28	TRBJ2-2	.	.	16	CASSLLGHRATGELFF	TGTGCCAGCAGTCTCCTCGGCCACAGGGCAACCGGGGAGCTGTTTTTT
TRBV27	TRBJ2-3	.	once	13	CASTRQGTDTQYF	TGTGCCAGCACCCGCCAAGGCACAGATACGCAGTATTTT
TRBV12-3/TRBV12-4	TRBJ1-2	.	.	12	CASSLSSHGYTF	TGTGCCAGCAGTTTATCCAGCCATGGCTACACCTTC
TRBV28	TRBJ1-2	.	.	16	CASSSQGQGGRSPKEF	TGTGCCAGCAGTTCTCAGGGTCAAGGCGGGCGAAGTCCGAAAGAATTC
TRBV19	TRBJ2-7	.	.	15	CASSPWRDGHYEQYF	TGTGCCAGTAGTCCCTGGAGGGACGGACACTACGAGCAGTACTTC
TRBV30	TRBJ1-1	.	.	14	CAWSVGRTQAEAFF	TGTGCCTGGAGTGTAGGGAGAACTCAGGCTGAAGCTTTCTTT
TRBV9	TRBJ2-2	TRBD2	.	19	CASSLNPGLAGGNTGELFF	TGTGCCAGCAGCCTGAACCCGGGACTAGCGGGAGGGAACACCGGGGAGCTGTTTTTT
TRBV27	TRBJ2-1	TRBD2	.	16	CASRRGTSGSLYEQFF	TGTGCCAGCAGGAGGGGGACTAGCGGGTCCCTATATGAGCAGTTCTTC
TRBV10-3	TRBJ2-7	TRBD1	.	13	CAISEQGADEQYF	TGTGCCATCAGTGAACAGGGGGCCGACGAGCAGTACTTC
TRBV6-2/TRBV6-3	TRBJ2-7	.	.	11	CASSPNYEQYF	TGTGCCAGCAGCCCTAACTACGAGCAGTACTTC
TRBV2	TRBJ1-5	TRBD1	.	17	CASAQGARGYSNQPQHF	TGTGCCAGCGCTCAGGGGGCGAGGGGTTATAGCAATCAGCCCCAGCATTTT
TRBV27	TRBJ2-5	.	.	15	CASSFRGWGQETQYF	TGTGCCAGCAGTTTTAGAGGGTGGGGGCAAGAGACCCAGTACTTC
TRBV28	TRBJ2-5	.	.	12	CATGVREETQYF	TGTGCAACGGGAGTAAGGGAAGAGACCCAGTACTTC
TRBV12-3/TRBV12-4	TRBJ2-1	.	.	12	CASSFGPGQQFF	TGTGCCAGCAGTTTTGGACCGGGGCAGCAGTTCTTC
TRBV20-1	TRBJ2-7	.	.	11	CSAYINYEQYF	TGCAGTGCTTACATCAACTACGAGCAGTACTTC
TRBV19	TRBJ2-1	TRBD2	once	16	CASTGARGVSYNEQFF	TGTGCCAGTACTGGAGCGCGGGGGGTCTCCTACAATGAGCAGTTCTTC
TRBV29-1	TRBJ2-7	.	.	11	CSAGSSYEQYF	TGCAGCGCCGGAAGCTCCTACGAGCAGTACTTC
TRBV28	TRBJ2-1	TRBD1	.	16	CASSSSPLDRANEQFF	TGTGCCAGCAGTTCCTCGCCCCTGGACAGGGCCAATGAGCAGTTCTTC
TRBV19	TRBJ2-7	TRBD1	.	14	CASKGTGGWHEQYF	TGTGCCAGTAAAGGGACAGGGGGCTGGCACGAGCAGTACTTC
TRBV18	TRBJ2-5	TRBD1	.	14	CASSPGQGLETQYF	TGTGCCAGCTCACCGGGACAGGGGTTGGAGACCCAGTACTTC
TRBV6-5	TRBJ2-1	.	.	11	CASSYGYEQFF	TGTGCCAGCAGTTACGGGTATGAGCAGTTCTTC
TRBV28	TRBJ1-6	TRBD1	.	14	CASSVRGHRSPLHF	TGTGCCAGCAGCGTCAGGGGGCATCGGTCACCCCTCCACTTT
TRBV6-5	TRBJ2-7	.	.	14	CASSGRVFAYEQYF	TGTGCCAGCTCCGGCAGGGTCTTTGCCTACGAGCAGTACTTC
TRBV13	TRBJ2-5	.	.	12	CASSRYQETQYF	TGTGCCAGCAGCCGGTACCAAGAGACCCAGTACTTC
TRBV6-5	TRBJ1-3	.	.	15	CASSYSLSSGNTIYF	TGTGCCAGCAGTTACTCTCTCAGTTCTGGAAACACCATATATTTT
TRBV7-9	TRBJ2-5	.	.	15	CASSYPGLLQETQYF	TGTGCCAGCAGCTACCCGGGACTGCTACAAGAGACCCAGTACTTC
TRBV5-1	TRBJ2-2	TRBD2	.	15	CASSLSSGSAGELFF	TGCGCCAGCAGCTTGTCTAGCGGGAGCGCCGGGGAGCTGTTTTTT
TRBV27	TRBJ1-1	.	.	11	CASSLGLKAFF	TGTGCCAGCAGTTTGGGCCTGAAAGCTTTCTTT
TRBV7-8	TRBJ1-6	.	.	14	CASCHRGTGRPLHF	TGTGCCAGCTGCCATCGAGGAACGGGTAGGCCCCTCCACTTT